This T cell receptor (beta chain) was identified in a study of tumor-infiltrating lymphocytes in primary liver carcinoma. The approximately 20-31 mg bulk tissue piece was not sorted before simultaneous RNA and DNA extraction. For each tumor, five separate regions were sampled. A primer matching the constant region was used to make TCR beta cDNA from around 460 ng of total RNA. What produced the TCR beta libraries was three nested multiplex PCR rounds using slightly modified ARM-PCR. TRBV1-TRBV30 forward and Cbeta reverse primers drove the first two roughly 10-cycle rounds. TCRdb re-called the multiplex PCR reads with MiXCR, one entry per CDR3 protein. The data hold around 54,000 distinct CDR3 sequences, with roughly 77% observed a single time. Germline loops: CDR1 SQVTM, CDR2 ANQGSEA. The CDR3 extends over 13 amino acids. Concerning this clonotype: Antigen: not known. One junction end disagrees with the germline gene, perhaps due to a read error.

Study-wide results and caveats: Whereas tumor region pairs overlapped more, tumor-adjacent and tumor-blood pairs overlapped less. The 250 largest clones made up significantly more of tumor than blood repertoires (p = 0.039).

Sequenced material: liver tumor tissue from sampling region 2. Described subset: tumor region T2, inferior pole. The receptor comes from a man aged 40-49 years with primary liver carcinoma and hepatitis B virus infection. V gene TRBV29-1 combines with J gene TRBJ1-1, with D unclear. In DNA form, the CDR3 reads TGCAGAGTTGACGCAGCCACGACCACTGAAGCTTTCTTT. This encodes CRVDAATTTEAFF.